This T cell receptor (beta chain) was captured in a study of blood T cell repertoires in COVID-19. Study in general: The United States, Italy and Spain supplied acute and convalescent COVID-19 samples. From T cells, B-cell-depleted T cells, or PBMCs came the material, which was cDNA or gDNA.

In the original processing: Researchers report that nucleated cell counts were estimated from reference gene primer amplification. Measured with immunoSEQ multiplex PCR; TCRdb has only the in-frame clones, and not every one. The DNA was the basis for D and trimming; V, J and clone size are from that table. Here the sample spans a few hundred thousand clones, more than 70% being singletons. V lost 4 bases and J lost 7; bases outside the gene matches: 3. The CDR3 has 14 amino acids. Germline CDR1 is SGDLS and CDR2 is YYNGEE. Seattle's cohort entered during active infection and was followed longitudinally.

This clonotype was obtained from a woman in her twenties or thirties with COVID-19, enrolled during active disease. Input material: peripheral blood. V and J are TRBV9 and TRBJ2-1, with TRBD2 matching 12 bases. The CDR3 loop is CASSLAGGLNEQFF. The CDR3 region has the DNA TGTGCCAGCAGCCTAGCGGGGGGGCTTAATGAGCAGTTCTTC. The whole variable domain, remainder taken from reference TRBV9 and TRBJ2-1, is DSGVTQTPKHLITATGQRVTLRCSPRSGDLSVYWYQQSLDQGLQFLIQYYNGEERAKGNILERFSAQQFPDLHSELNLSSLELGDSALYFCASSLAGGLNEQFFGPGTRLTVL.